This paragraph reports one T cell receptor beta chain. This clonotype showed up many times. The target of this receptor is not known. No much larger clonotype is one base removed from it; base qualities were not supplied. From its cysteine to its phenylalanine, the CDR3 spans 12 amino acids. Just CDR3 DNA is preserved here, 36 bases in frame from base 1. V is trimmed back by 6 bases and J by 6 bases, and the junction contains 4 bases that no gene match accounts for. CDR1 and CDR2 were assigned from the germline V gene (reference sequence) as DFQATT and SNEGSKA. The sample comes from a study of T cell repertoires in cytomegalovirus infection (dated by TCRdb to the late 2010s). Regarding the study in general: The HLA type of each donor mattered for the analysis, because public TCR beta signatures pointed to carriage of CMV infection along with the matching HLA type.

On the study overall, not on this receptor specifically: The ex vivo response was dominated by HLA-C-restricted CMV-specific TCR beta clonotypes, and the single most frequent clonotype in two of eight donors was supplied by these HLA-C-restricted clonotypes. Cumulative frequency of public TCR beta family members discriminated carriers of CMV infection plus the relevant HLA type in this cohort and an independent approximately 340-donor cohort.

Sequencing took place on an Illumina HiSeq 1500. Using fastp trimming at Q25 and MiXCR clonotype assembly, TCRdb reanalyzed the public sequencing data and kept in-frame beta chains. Identical CDR3 proteins give one entry, which carries the most common genes and DNA. This sample is represented by 65,000 to 90,000 distinct CDR3 sequences; about 3.8% of them were singletons. About 4.6% of the sample is in the top ten clones. Sequencing used PBMCs. The sequence links TRBV20-1 to TRBJ1-5; 8 central nucleotides agree with TRBD1. The receptor was isolated from a human donor in good health (CMV status not recorded). Some clones in this sample may be carry-over from other donors' samples. The base sequence is TGCAGTGCCCGGACAGGGACTCAGCCCCAGCATTTT. The resulting protein is CSARTGTQPQHF.